The following is a TCR beta chain sequence with its context. At sampling all donors were nominally healthy, likely with unrecorded immune exposures. The PCR employed 60 Vbeta primers together with 13 Jbeta primers. Libraries were prepared by immunoSEQ multiplex PCR; TCRdb keeps only in-frame clonotypes and omits some of them. This sample has fewer than 120,000 clones, with 76% found just once. These data originate in a study of cytomegalovirus exposure and HLA in healthy donors. Germline CDR1 and CDR2: LGHNA and YSLEER. The V gene end was trimmed by 10 bases and the J gene end by 11 bases; junction bases not matched to a gene: 21. This CDR3 has 15 amino acids.

This clonotype was sampled from a man aged 30-40 years in good health and CMV-seropositive. The rearrangement uses TRBV4-3 and TRBJ2-5, with 8 bases identical to TRBD2. The source material was PBMCs. The CDR3 region is CANSREGRKSREQYF. The CDR3 DNA sequence: TGCGCCAACTCACGGGAGGGGCGAAAATCGAGGGAGCAGTACTTC.